The 2 T cell receptor beta chains listed next were all sequenced from one sample in a study of T cells in Graves' hyperthyroidism and ophthalmopathy. Authors of the study amplified TCR beta CDR3 regions from RNA transcripts. Researchers ran a first-round RT-PCR on the TCR CDR3 using the HTBI primer set. TCRdb recomputed calls from the multiplex PCR reads with MiXCR, one row per CDR3 protein. The sample holds about 600,000 distinct CDR3 sequences, roughly a sixth seen once. Sequenced material: blood. These receptors originate from a woman between 40 and 50 years old with Graves' ophthalmopathy.

This clonotype was found a few times. This chain joins TRBV7-3 and TRBJ2-2; D not certain. Germline V CDR1 and CDR2: SGHTA, FQGTGA. CDR3 length: 17 amino acids. Trimming took off 5 bases at V and 6 bases at J, with 22 bases between the two ends. The CDR3 bases are TGTGCCAGCAGCCCTCAACGGGCCAACGGATTGGCCGGGGAGCTGTTTTTT. It yields the protein CASSPQRANGLAGELFF.

This clonotype has a count of ten or more. The chain recombines TRBV11-2 with TRBJ2-1, with TRBD2 matching 8 bases. Germline V lookup: CDR1 SGHAT, CDR2 FQNNGV. This CDR3 has 14 residues. The junction had 4 bases not matched to a gene; V was cut back by 3 bases and J by 6 bases. The CDR3 is CASSFSGTSNEQFF. CDR3 coding DNA: TGTGCCAGCAGCTTCTCCGGGACTAGCAATGAGCAGTTCTTC.